One and the same sample provided the 8 T cell receptor beta chains below, sequenced in a study of blood T cell repertoires in COVID-19. TCRdb keeps only in-frame clones here, not all; method: immunoSEQ multiplex PCR. The sample includes some 260,000 clones, approximately 88% of them seen just once. Source material: peripheral blood. Source of these receptors: a woman between 70 and 85 years old with COVID-19, enrolled during active disease.

This chain joins TRBV14 and TRBJ1-2, with 8 positions matching TRBD1. The junction had 12 bases not matched to a gene; V was cut back by 1 base and J by 5 bases. Germline V gives CDR1 SGHDN, CDR2 FVKESK. The CDR3 has 17 residues. CDR3 in DNA: TGTGCCAGCAGCCAAGCTCGGACAGGGACGGATAAGTATGGCTACACCTTC. This codes for CASSQARTGTDKYGYTF. The variable domain in full, completed from reference TRBV14 and TRBJ1-2, reads EAGVTQFPSHSVIEKGQTVTLRCDPISGHDNLYWYRRVMGKEIKFLLHFVKESKQDESGMPNNRFLAERTGGTYSTLKVQPAELEDSGVYFCASSQARTGTDKYGYTFGSGTRLTVV.

This rearrangement joins TRBV29-1 to TRBJ1-2; no firm D call. V lost 1 base and J 2 bases, leaving 8 bases between the germline ends. From germline, CDR1 is SQVTM and CDR2 ANQGSEA. The CDR3 totals 13 residues. The CDR3 DNA reads TGCAGCGTTGAAGGGTGGGCGAACTATGGCTACACCTTC. Translated: CSVEGWANYGYTF.

Only one count was recorded for this clone. The V and J genes are TRBV29-1 and TRBJ2-3; weak D call: TRBD2 (6 bases). CDR1 SQVTM and CDR2 ANQGSEA come from the germline V gene. The CDR3 runs 13 residues. V dropped 3 bases and J dropped 4 bases, with 11 bases sitting between them. CDR3 sequence (DNA): TGCAGCGTTGACATACCGGGAGCAGATACGCAGTATTTT. This gives the protein CSVDIPGADTQYF.

The genes are TRBV13 and TRBJ1-2; maybe TRBD1 (6 bases). Germline CDR1 is PRHDT and CDR2 is FYEKMQ (reference sequence). Trimming stripped 2 bases from V and 1 base from J, with 17 bases between. The CDR3 contains 17 residues. CDR3 residues: CASSLSGQPSHNYGYTF. In nucleotides, the CDR3 is TGTGCCAGCAGCTTATCGGGACAACCTTCCCATAACTATGGCTACACCTTC.

The gene calls are TRBV12-5 and TRBJ2-3; D is perhaps TRBD2 (6 bases). Germline V lookup: CDR1 LGHNT, CDR2 FRNRAP. With 5 bases removed from V and 2 bases from J, the gap between germline ends came to 14 bases. The CDR3 is 15 residues long. The CDR3 coding sequence is TGTGCTAGTGGTCCGCCGGCGGGATACACAGATACGCAGTATTTT. Protein sequence: CASGPPAGYTDTQYF.

The chain employs TRBV5-1 and TRBJ2-7; 8 nucleotides match TRBD2. The V gene end was trimmed by 0 bases and the J gene end by 6 bases; junction bases not matched to a gene: 11. The CDR3 covers 16 residues. The germline V gene has CDR1 SGHRS and CDR2 YFSETQ. CDR3 DNA sequence: TGCGCCAGCAGCTTGGGGTCTAGCGGGCTCCCCTCCGAGCAGTACTTC. It yields the protein CASSLGSSGLPSEQYF.

The chain employs TRBV2 and TRBJ2-3; 7 nucleotides align to TRBD2. There are 15 residues in the CDR3. J was trimmed by 3 bases and V by 8 bases; bases with no gene match: 11. Germline V CDR1 and CDR2: SNHLY, FYNNEI. Written as DNA, the CDR3 is TGTGCCAGCGGGTCCGGCGGGGGTAGGACAGATACGCAGTATTTT. Its translation is CASGSGGGRTDTQYF.

The genes are TRBV7-9 and TRBJ2-7; the D is unclear. The CDR3 totals 12 residues. Per the germline V gene, CDR1 is SEHNR and CDR2 is FQNEAQ (reference sequence). Trimming removed 7 bases at V and 2 bases at J, with 9 bases between. The CDR3 reads CASTPETYEQYF. The CDR3 bases are TGTGCCAGCACCCCCGAGACCTACGAGCAGTACTTC.